This TCR beta chain comes out of a study of PD-L1 blockade in urothelial cancer. The overall study: Dosed intravenously at 1,200 mg every 3 weeks, atezolizumab was initiated by patients around 2014. Blood was tested 3 weeks (second dose) and 6 weeks into treatment. Whole-study findings and limits: Clonality of blood TCR below the median before treatment predicted better survival.

Clones were sequenced by immunoSEQ multiplex PCR, and TCRdb holds only the in-frame ones, with some missing. There are approximately 46,000 clones in the sample; 70% to 90% occur only once, and less than 10% lies in the top ten. Regarding this clone: Its antigen remains unknown.

This clonotype was obtained from a man in his fifties or sixties with urothelial cancer. This specimen consisted of PBMCs, obtained around atezolizumab (anti-PD-L1) treatment.

CDR3 DNA sequence: TGTGCCAGACTGAGCGGAGGGAACACTGAAGCTTTCTTT. Residues: CARLSGGNTEAFF. V gene TRBV2 combines with J gene TRBJ1-1; no reliable D call. Trimming took 9 bases from V and 1 from J, leaving 12 bases between them. This CDR3 has 13 residues. Per the germline V gene, CDR1 is SNHLY and CDR2 is FYNNEI.